The 30 T cell receptor beta chains below come from one sample, sequenced in a study of cytomegalovirus exposure and HLA in healthy donors. PCR employed 60 Vbeta and 13 Jbeta primers. The repertoire was sequenced with immunoSEQ multiplex PCR; TCRdb's copy has only in-frame clones and lacks some. The table includes tens of thousands of clones, around 80% detected once. Sequencing was done on a sample of PBMCs. These receptors were taken from a male donor in good health and CMV-seropositive.

The chain carries TRBV25-1 and TRBJ1-1; TRBD1 matches at 8 bases. Germline V gives CDR1 MGHDK, CDR2 SYGVNS. Trimming cost V 6 bases and J 0 bases; bases outside gene matches: 12. The CDR3 length is 17 residues. CDR3 sequence reads: CASRGYRQGTLNTEAFF. In nucleotides, the CDR3 is TGTGCCAGCAGGGGGTATCGACAGGGGACCCTGAACACTGAAGCTTTCTTT.

The rearrangement links TRBV19 to TRBJ2-7; D may be TRBD1 (6 bases). The CDR3 totals 14 residues. V was clipped by 3 bases and J by 2 bases, with 11 bases between them. The V gene's germline CDR1 is LNHDA and CDR2 SQIVND (reference sequence). For the CDR3, the DNA is TGTGCCAGTAGTATGTTTGGGACACCCTACGAGCAGTACTTC. This gives the protein CASSMFGTPYEQYF.

V usage is TRBV7-9 and J usage is TRBJ1-4, with 7 nucleotides matching TRBD1. CDR1 is SEHNR and CDR2 is FQNEAQ in the germline V gene (reference sequence). The CDR3 loop spans 14 amino acids. With V trimmed by 5 bases and J by 10 bases, 10 bases remained unmatched. This CDR3 is CASSDNRGLGKLFF. CDR3 nucleotides: TGTGCCAGCAGCGATAACAGGGGCCTAGGAAAACTGTTTTTT.

The chain joins TRBV4-1 to TRBJ2-2, with 7 positions matching TRBD1. The germline CDR1 and CDR2 sequences are MGHRA and YSYEKL. V lost 4 bases, J lost 0 bases, and 5 bases stayed unmatched. The CDR3 covers 16 residues. This CDR3 is CASSRLGQSNTGELFF. In DNA, the CDR3 is TGCGCCAGCAGCCGCTTGGGACAGTCGAACACCGGGGAGCTGTTTTTT.

This sequence joins TRBV6-5 and TRBJ1-1; D is undetermined. The V end lost 2 bases, the J end lost 4 bases, and 11 bases lay between the germline ends. CDR1 is MNHEY, CDR2 SVGAGI, per germline. CDR3 length: 14 residues. CDR3 sequence (DNA): TGTGCCAGCAGTTACCCTGGTAGCGGCACTGAAGCTTTCTTT. This codes for CASSYPGSGTEAFF.

Turning to this clone: One junction end disagrees with the germline gene, perhaps due to a read error. V and J are TRBV6-6 and TRBJ2-7; 15 bases are shared with TRBD2. CDR1 and CDR2 from the germline V gene are MNHNY and SVGAGI (reference sequence). The CDR3 length is 16 residues. The chain's CDR3 is CASSPRTSGRADERYF. CDR3 sequence (DNA): TGTGCCAGCAGTCCGCGGACTAGCGGGAGGGCCGACGAGCGGTACTTC.

V and J are TRBV2 and TRBJ1-5, with 9 bases that match TRBD1. CDR3 length equals 19 residues. Per the germline V gene, CDR1 is SNHLY and CDR2 is FYNNEI. With 2 bases clipped from V and 1 base from J, the junction kept 12 bases outside the gene matches. This chain's CDR3 is CASSELDRGWGVSNQPQHF. The CDR3 DNA is TGTGCCAGCAGTGAATTAGACAGGGGGTGGGGTGTGAGCAATCAGCCCCAGCATTTT. The full variable domain, completed using reference TRBV2 and TRBJ1-5, is EPEVTQTPSHQVTQMGQEVILRCVPISNHLYFYWYRQILGQKVEFLVSFYNNEISEKSEIFDDQFSVERPDGSNFTLKIRSTKLEDSAMYFCASSELDRGWGVSNQPQHFGDGTRLSIL.

The chain has TRBV25-1 and TRBJ2-3; TRBD2 might be the D (7 bases). Trimming left V 3 bases short and J 5 bases short, with 18 bases between. The CDR3 runs 16 residues. In germline, CDR1 is MGHDK, CDR2 SYGVNS. CDR3 protein: CASSDLGGGGIDTQYF. CDR3 nucleotides: TGTGCCAGCAGTGACCTGGGGGGCGGGGGTATAGATACGCAGTATTTT.

The chain couples TRBV28 to TRBJ1-3; a weak D match, TRBD1 (6 bases). CDR3 length: 15 residues. Germline CDR1 reads MDHEN; CDR2 reads SYDVKM. The ends were cut back, 3 bases at V and 4 bases at J, with 13 bases in the middle. CDR3 loop: CASSFLSGVGNTIYF. For the CDR3, the DNA is TGTGCCAGCAGTTTTCTGTCAGGGGTCGGAAACACCATATATTTT.

V is TRBV18 and J is TRBJ1-5, with 10 bases lining up with TRBD1. CDR1 is KGHSH, CDR2 LQKENI, per germline. CDR3 length: 17 residues. V trimming: 4 bases; J trimming: 6 bases; junction bases outside the gene matches: 12. The CDR3 coding sequence is TGTGCCAGCTCACTAAAGCCGACAGGGGGCCTGGTTCAGCCCCAGCATTTT. It encodes CASSLKPTGGLVQPQHF.

This clone showed up just a few times. V is TRBV6-5 and J is TRBJ2-7; 12 bases are shared with TRBD2. From germline, CDR1 is MNHEY and CDR2 SVGAGI. The ends lost 2 bases at V and 2 bases at J; junction bases unmatched: 4. The CDR3 sequence is 16 residues long. The CDR3 DNA is TGTGCCAGCAGTTACCGGACTAGCGGGGACCCCTACGAGCAGTACTTC. Translated: CASSYRTSGDPYEQYF.

The rearrangement uses TRBV5-1 and TRBJ2-1; 9 positions agree with TRBD1. The junction had 7 bases not matched to a gene; V was cut back by 0 bases and J by 0 bases. Germline-derived CDR1 and CDR2 are SGHRS and YFSETQ. The CDR3 contains 18 residues. Written as DNA, the CDR3 is TGCGCCAGCAGCTTGGGGCCCTTGACAGGGGGCTCCTACAATGAGCAGTTCTTC. It is translated as CASSLGPLTGGSYNEQFF.

CDR3 sequence (DNA): TGCGCCAGCAGTGCCGAGCAGGAGAACACCGGGGAGCTGTTTTTT. It codes for CASSAEQENTGELFF. The rearrangement joins TRBV5-1 to TRBJ2-2, with D unclear. Germline loops: CDR1 SGHRS, CDR2 YFSETQ. This CDR3 contains 15 residues. V was cut by 5 bases and J by 1 base, with 12 bases left in between.

This clone showed up just once. CDR3 in amino acids: CASSPTGTRFNEQFF. The CDR3 region has the DNA TGTGCCAGCAGCCCAACCGGGACTAGGTTTAATGAGCAGTTCTTC. This chain uses TRBV14 with TRBJ2-1, with 8 nucleotides matching TRBD2. The CDR3 extends over 15 amino acids. In germline, CDR1 is SGHDN, CDR2 FVKESK. With 4 bases clipped from V and 7 bases from J, the junction kept 9 bases outside the gene matches.

This clone was detected a few times. In nucleotides, the CDR3 is TGTGCCAGCAGCCCACGGGACGTCCTGACTTTC. Translated, it gives CASSPRDVLTF. The chain couples TRBV7-9 to TRBJ2-6; D is uncertain. CDR1 SEHNR and CDR2 FQNEAQ come from the germline V gene (reference sequence). Trimming shortened V by 5 bases and J by 11 bases, and 7 bases separated the two germline ends. This CDR3 contains 11 residues. The full variable domain, its missing parts supplied by reference TRBV7-9 and TRBJ2-6, is DTGVSQNPRHKITKRGQNVTFRCDPISEHNRLYWYRQTLGQGPEFLTYFQNEAQLEKSRLLSDRFSAERPKGSFSTLEIQRTEQGDSAMYLCASSPRDVLTFGAGSRLTVL.

This sequence joins TRBV5-5 and TRBJ2-5, with 14 bases fitting TRBD2. The V segment lost 1 base and the J segment 5 bases; nucleotides outside the gene matches: 10. The CDR3 covers 18 residues. CDR1 and CDR2 (germline): SGHKS, YYEKEE (reference sequence). CDR3 DNA: TGTGCCAGCAGCTTGATTCCGGGACTAGCGGGAGAGAGGGAGACCCAGTACTTC. This sequence encodes CASSLIPGLAGERETQYF.

This chain links TRBV11-2 with TRBJ1-6, with D possibly matching TRBD1 (5 bases). The CDR3 is 17 residues long. The V gene lost 1 base and the J gene lost 0 bases, with 10 bases spanning the gap. Germline CDR1 and CDR2: SGHAT and FQNNGV. DNA of the CDR3: TGTGCCAGCAGCTTAGCTTCGCAGGGCTCCTATAATTCACCCCTCCACTTT. Encoded protein: CASSLASQGSYNSPLHF.

The rearrangement links TRBV19 to TRBJ2-2; D is unresolved. V lost 5 bases and J 7 bases, leaving 8 bases between the germline ends. This CDR3 region has 12 residues. The germline gives CDR1 LNHDA, CDR2 SQIVND (reference sequence). The CDR3 bases are TGTGCCAGTAGTTGGCCGGGCGGGGAGCTGTTTTTT. Protein sequence: CASSWPGGELFF.

This clone was detected only once. CDR3 DNA: TGTGCCAGCAGCGCCAGCACGGGACTAGCGGGGGGCGATACGCAGTATTTT. Protein sequence: CASSASTGLAGGDTQYF. The chain is built from TRBV9 and TRBJ2-3; 15 bases match TRBD2. V lost 3 bases, J lost 6 bases, and 8 bases stayed unmatched. The CDR3 has 17 amino acids. Germline loops: CDR1 SGDLS, CDR2 YYNGEE. Full variable domain (remainder filled in from reference TRBV9 and TRBJ2-3): DSGVTQTPKHLITATGQRVTLRCSPRSGDLSVYWYQQSLDQGLQFLIQYYNGEERAKGNILERFSAQQFPDLHSELNLSSLELGDSALYFCASSASTGLAGGDTQYFGPGTRLTVL.

The chain recombines TRBV6-1 with TRBJ2-2; 11 nucleotides align to TRBD2. Losses at the gene ends were 7 bases for V and 7 bases for J; bases not matched to a gene: 5. This CDR3 has 14 residues. CDR1 and CDR2 from the germline V gene are MNHNS and SASEGT. CDR3 sequence: CASTGLAGVGELFF. The CDR3 DNA sequence: TGTGCCAGCACTGGACTAGCGGGCGTCGGGGAGCTGTTTTTT.

This rearrangement joins TRBV2 to TRBJ2-2; no reliable D call. The V end lost 6 bases, the J end lost 5 bases, and 7 bases lay between the germline ends. The CDR3 extends over 12 amino acids. CDR1 and CDR2 from the germline V gene are SNHLY and FYNNEI. The CDR3, as DNA: TGTGCCAGCAGGGAGAGAACCGGGGAGCTGTTTTTT. Its protein product is CASRERTGELFF.

This clone was observed a single time. CDR3 nucleotides: TGTGCCAGCAGTTTAATGGGGCCCGGGGAGCTGTTTTTT. It codes for CASSLMGPGELFF. The chain recombines TRBV27 with TRBJ2-2; TRBD1 might be the D (5 bases). The CDR3 covers 13 residues. Between the trimmed V and J ends, which lost 2 bases and 6 bases, there was a span of 7 bases. Germline lookup yields CDR1 MNHEY and CDR2 SMNVEV (reference sequence).

This sequence joins TRBV6-1 and TRBJ1-6, with D possibly TRBD1 on 5 matching bases. Trimming cost V 2 bases and J 4 bases, with 12 bases left between them. CDR1 and CDR2 from the germline V gene are MNHNS and SASEGT. The CDR3 totals 16 residues. DNA for the CDR3: TGTGCCAGCAGTGAAACACAGGCCTTGTATAATTCACCCCTCCACTTT. This sequence encodes CASSETQALYNSPLHF.

The chain has TRBV27 and TRBJ2-1; TRBD2 matches at 13 bases. V lost 6 bases to trimming and J lost 10 bases; unmatched junction nucleotides: 9. Germline V CDR1 and CDR2: MNHEY, SMNVEV (reference sequence). This CDR3 has 15 residues. For the CDR3, the DNA is TGTGCCAGCAGACGAACCGGGACTAGCGGGAACGAGCAGTTCTTC. As protein: CASRRTGTSGNEQFF.

V gene TRBV4-1 combines with J gene TRBJ2-3; TRBD1 matches 7 bases. The V gene end was trimmed by 8 bases and the J gene end by 5 bases; junction bases not matched to a gene: 22. The germline CDR1 and CDR2 sequences are MGHRA and YSYEKL. The CDR3 contains 18 residues. CDR3 in amino acids: CASGRAGARGSSGDTQYF. In DNA form, the CDR3 reads TGCGCCAGCGGAAGGGCCGGGGCCAGGGGGTCGAGTGGAGATACGCAGTATTTT.

The chain combines TRBV19 with TRBJ1-2, with TRBD1 identical over 9 bases. The CDR3 covers 15 residues. V lost 5 bases and J lost 4; bases outside the gene matches: 8. Germline-derived CDR1 and CDR2 are LNHDA and SQIVND (reference sequence). CDR3 sequence: CASSPPGQGFYGYTF. CDR3 in DNA: TGTGCCAGTAGTCCGCCGGGACAGGGCTTCTATGGCTACACCTTC.

This chain links TRBV7-3 with TRBJ2-6, with D possibly TRBD2 on 5 matching bases. The length of the CDR3 is 17 residues. Germline CDR1 reads SGHTA; CDR2 reads FQGTGA. Trimming removed 3 bases from V and 4 bases from J, with 16 bases in between. CDR3 residues: CASSLRVPLVGANVLTF. As DNA, the CDR3 is TGTGCCAGCAGCTTGAGGGTTCCCCTGGTCGGGGCCAACGTCCTGACTTTC.

J is TRBJ1-2 and V is TRBV28; possible D gene TRBD1, 6 bases. Looked up from germline, CDR1 is MDHEN and CDR2 is SYDVKM. Trimming took off 10 bases at V and 0 bases at J, with 18 bases between the two ends. CDR3 size: 15 residues. The CDR3, as DNA: TGTGCCATCAAAGTCACAGGGACTACTAACTATGGCTACACCTTC. This translates into CAIKVTGTTNYGYTF.

This clone has only a few counts. V is TRBV6-5 and J is TRBJ2-6; D remains unclear. V was pared by 0 bases and J by 11 bases, with 11 bases between. Per the germline V gene, CDR1 is MNHEY and CDR2 is SVGAGI. CDR3 length equals 14 residues. The CDR3 coding sequence is TGTGCCAGCAGTTACTCGTTATCTCCAGACGTCCTGACTTTC. Protein sequence: CASSYSLSPDVLTF.

This rearrangement joins TRBV28 to TRBJ2-5; D perhaps matches TRBD2 (5 bases). Germline CDR1 and CDR2: MDHEN and SYDVKM. Trimming took 2 bases from V and 1 from J, leaving 23 bases between them. This CDR3 region has 19 residues. For the CDR3, the DNA is TGTGCCAGCAGTTTAGGCCCCTGGGGAGAGCACACAAGCCAAGAGACCCAGTACTTC. This sequence encodes CASSLGPWGEHTSQETQYF.